The present T cell receptor (beta chain) was sequenced within a study of neurological immune-mediated disorders. Study information: The roughly 35 patients with multiple sclerosis comprised roughly 30 relapsing-remitting cases and 3 secondary progressive cases. Notes on the study in general: In HTLV-1-associated myelopathy, TCR clonal expansion was greatest, and in multiple sclerosis it was least, below healthy controls.

This clonotype showed up many times. Its antigen is undetermined. Trimming removed 5 bases from V and 4 bases from J, with 15 bases in between. Per germline, CDR1 SGHTA and CDR2 FQGNSA. CDR3 length: 16 residues. TCRdb fed the 5' RACE reads into MiXCR, producing one record per CDR3 protein. The sample holds roughly 100,000 distinct CDR3 sequences, 3.5% seen once. Sequencing was carried out using PBMCs. The V call is TRBV7-2, the J call TRBJ1-6; maybe TRBD1 (6 bases). This clonotype was sampled from a woman aged 45-65 years with multiple sclerosis. The CDR3 loop reads CASSPQLTGYNSPLHF. In DNA form, the CDR3 reads TGTGCCAGCAGCCCACAGCTGACAGGTTATAATTCACCCCTCCACTTT.